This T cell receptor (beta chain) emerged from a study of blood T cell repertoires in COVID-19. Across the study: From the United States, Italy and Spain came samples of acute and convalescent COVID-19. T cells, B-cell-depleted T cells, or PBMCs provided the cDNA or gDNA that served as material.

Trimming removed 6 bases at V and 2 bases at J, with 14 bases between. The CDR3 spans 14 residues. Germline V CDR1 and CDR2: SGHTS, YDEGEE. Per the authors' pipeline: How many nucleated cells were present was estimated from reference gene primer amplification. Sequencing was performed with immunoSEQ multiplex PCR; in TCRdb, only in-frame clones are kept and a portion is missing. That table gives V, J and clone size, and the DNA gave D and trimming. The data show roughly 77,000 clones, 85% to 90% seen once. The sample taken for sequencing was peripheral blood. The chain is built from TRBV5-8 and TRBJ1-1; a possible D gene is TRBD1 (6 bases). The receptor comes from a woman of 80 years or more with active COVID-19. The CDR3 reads CASTDQGLNTEAFF. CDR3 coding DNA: TGTGCCAGCACCGATCAGGGGCTCAACACTGAAGCTTTCTTT.